The TCR beta chain described here comes from a study of cytomegalovirus exposure and HLA in healthy donors. Measured with immunoSEQ multiplex PCR; TCRdb has only the in-frame clones, and not every one. The table has under 75,000 clones, around four fifths seen once. Only one count was recorded for this clone. One end of the junction fails to match germline, which may point to a read error. The germline V gene encodes CDR1 SNHLY and CDR2 FYNNEI. The CDR3 has 14 amino acids. Sequenced sample: PBMCs. The chain is built from TRBV2 and TRBJ1-2; the D is unclear. The sequence came from a man aged 30 to 39 in good health and CMV-seronegative. CDR3: CASRPNLANYGYTF. CDR3 DNA: TGTGCCAGCAGGCCGAATCTCGCTAACTATGGTTACACCTTC.